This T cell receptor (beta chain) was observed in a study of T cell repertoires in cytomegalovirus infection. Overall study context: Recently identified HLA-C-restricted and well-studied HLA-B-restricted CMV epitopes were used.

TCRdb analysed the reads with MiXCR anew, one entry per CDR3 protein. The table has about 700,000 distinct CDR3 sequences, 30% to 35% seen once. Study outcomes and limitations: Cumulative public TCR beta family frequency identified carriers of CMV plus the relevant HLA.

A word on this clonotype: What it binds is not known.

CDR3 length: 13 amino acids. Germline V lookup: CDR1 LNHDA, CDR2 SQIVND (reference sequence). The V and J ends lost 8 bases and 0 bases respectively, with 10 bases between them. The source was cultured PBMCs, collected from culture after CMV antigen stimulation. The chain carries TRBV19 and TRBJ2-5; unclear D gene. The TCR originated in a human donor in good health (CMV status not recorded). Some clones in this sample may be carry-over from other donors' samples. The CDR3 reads CASSDKYQETQYF. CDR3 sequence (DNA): TGTGCCAGTTCTGACAAGTACCAAGAGACCCAGTACTTC.